The clone carrying this TCR beta chain turned up a few times. The antigen is undetermined. The sample is drawn from a study of T-cell reconstitution after alpha-beta-depleted transplantation in children. Study observations and caveats: T-cell numbers and diversity, one year after transplant, stemmed largely from T cells that were newly produced. TCRbeta diversity was high at day 60 in some patients (a result of surviving recipient T cells and thymic progenitors).

A TCRbeta library incorporating unique molecular identifiers was prepared. MiXCR was run by TCRdb on the PCR reads, yielding one entry per CDR3 protein. Of hundreds of thousands of distinct CDR3 sequences listed, approximately 13% are singletons. The length of the CDR3 is 18 residues. V gave up 0 bases and J gave up 5 bases; unmatched junction bases: 14. Per germline, CDR1 MNHEY and CDR2 SVGAGI. The sequencing here drew on PBMCs, mostly from graft donor cells, taken 360 days after TCRalphabeta/CD19-depleted stem cell transplant. This chain connects TRBV6-5 to TRBJ2-7; 9 nucleotides align to TRBD2. The receptor was isolated from a male patient younger than 18 who had a stem cell transplant for acute myeloid leukemia, so the T cells may come from the graft donor. CDR3 DNA: TGTGCCAGCAGTTACTCGTTCGACCTAGCGGGAAATGTAAACGAGCAGTACTTC. Protein: CASSYSFDLAGNVNEQYF.